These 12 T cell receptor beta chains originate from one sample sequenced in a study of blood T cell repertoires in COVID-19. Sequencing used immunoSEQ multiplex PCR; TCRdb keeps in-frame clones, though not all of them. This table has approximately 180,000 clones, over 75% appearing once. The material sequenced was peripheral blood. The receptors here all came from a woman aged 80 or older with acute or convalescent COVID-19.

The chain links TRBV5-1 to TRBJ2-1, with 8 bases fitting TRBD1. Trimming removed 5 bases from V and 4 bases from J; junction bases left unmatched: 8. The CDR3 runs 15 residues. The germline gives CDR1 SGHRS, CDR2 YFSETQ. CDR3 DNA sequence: TGCGCCAGCAGACCTTCGGGACAGGAATACAATGAGCAGTTCTTC. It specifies CASRPSGQEYNEQFF.

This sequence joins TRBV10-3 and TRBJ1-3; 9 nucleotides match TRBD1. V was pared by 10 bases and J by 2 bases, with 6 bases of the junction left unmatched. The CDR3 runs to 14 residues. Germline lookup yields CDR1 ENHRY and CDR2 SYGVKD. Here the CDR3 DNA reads TGTGCCACCCGGGACAGGGAGGCTGGAAACACCATATATTTT. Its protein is CATRDREAGNTIYF.

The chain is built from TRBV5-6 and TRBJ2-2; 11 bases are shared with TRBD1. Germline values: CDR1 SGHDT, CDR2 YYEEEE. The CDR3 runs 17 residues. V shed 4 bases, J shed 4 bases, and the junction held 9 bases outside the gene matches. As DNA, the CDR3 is TGTGCCAGCAGCGGCCCCGGGACAGGGGGGGCCACCGGGGAGCTGTTTTTT. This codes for CASSGPGTGGATGELFF. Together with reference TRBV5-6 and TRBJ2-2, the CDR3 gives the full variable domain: DAGVTQSPTHLIKTRGQQVTLRCSPKSGHDTVSWYQQALGQGPQFIFQYYEEEERQRGNFPDRFSGHQFPNYSSELNVNALLLGDSALYLCASSGPGTGGATGELFFGEGSRLTVL.

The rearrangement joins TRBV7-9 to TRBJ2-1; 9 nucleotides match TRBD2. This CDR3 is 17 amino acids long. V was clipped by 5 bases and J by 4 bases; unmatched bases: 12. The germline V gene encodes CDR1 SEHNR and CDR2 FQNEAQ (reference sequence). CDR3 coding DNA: TGTGCCAGCAGCCCACCTCGAAGACTAGCGGTGTACAATGAGCAGTTCTTC. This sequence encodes CASSPPRRLAVYNEQFF. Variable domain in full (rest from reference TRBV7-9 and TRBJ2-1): DTGVSQNPRHKITKRGQNVTFRCDPISEHNRLYWYRQTLGQGPEFLTYFQNEAQLEKSRLLSDRFSAERPKGSFSTLEIQRTEQGDSAMYLCASSPPRRLAVYNEQFFGPGTRLTVL.

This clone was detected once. This CDR3 is CSAGDRIQSGYTF. As DNA, the CDR3 is TGCAGCGCCGGGGACAGGATTCAGTCCGGCTACACCTTC. The V gene is TRBV29-1, the J gene TRBJ1-2; TRBD1 matches 8 bases. The CDR3 runs to 13 residues. Germline CDR1 and CDR2: SQVTM and ANQGSEA. V dropped 7 bases and J dropped 8; count of bases not matched to a gene: 12.

The CDR3 bases are TGTGCCAGCAGCGCCCTCCAGGGTAGGCAGCAGTTCTTC. This translates into CASSALQGRQQFF. The chain has TRBV9 and TRBJ2-1, with D perhaps matching TRBD1 (5 bases). Germline CDR1 is SGDLS and CDR2 is YYNGEE. V was pared by 3 bases and J by 11 bases, with 15 bases between. CDR3 length equals 13 residues.

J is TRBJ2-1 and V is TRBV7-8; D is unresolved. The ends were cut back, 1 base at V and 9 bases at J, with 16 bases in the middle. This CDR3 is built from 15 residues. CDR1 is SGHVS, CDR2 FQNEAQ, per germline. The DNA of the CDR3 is TGTGCCAGCAGCTTAGAGGTGTCCTCGTGGAGTGAGCAGTTCTTC. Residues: CASSLEVSSWSEQFF. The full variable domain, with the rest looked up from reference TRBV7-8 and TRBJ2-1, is GAGVSQSPRYKVAKRGQDVALRCDPISGHVSLFWYQQALGQGPEFLTYFQNEAQLDKSGLPSDRFFAERPEGSVSTLKIQRTQQEDSAVYLCASSLEVSSWSEQFFGPGTRLTVL.

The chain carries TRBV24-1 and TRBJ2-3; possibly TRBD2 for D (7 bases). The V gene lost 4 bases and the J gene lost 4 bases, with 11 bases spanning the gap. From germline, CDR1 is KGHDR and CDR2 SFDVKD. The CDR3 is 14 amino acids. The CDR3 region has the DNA TGTGCCACCAGTGAAGGGGGGGGGCCAGATACGCAGTATTTT. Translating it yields CATSEGGGPDTQYF.

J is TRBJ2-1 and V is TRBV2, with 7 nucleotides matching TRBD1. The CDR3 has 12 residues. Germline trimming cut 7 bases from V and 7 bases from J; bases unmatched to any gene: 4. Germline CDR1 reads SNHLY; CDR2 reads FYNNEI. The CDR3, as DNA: TGTGCCAGCAAGACAGGGTGGAATGAGCAGTTCTTC. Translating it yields CASKTGWNEQFF.

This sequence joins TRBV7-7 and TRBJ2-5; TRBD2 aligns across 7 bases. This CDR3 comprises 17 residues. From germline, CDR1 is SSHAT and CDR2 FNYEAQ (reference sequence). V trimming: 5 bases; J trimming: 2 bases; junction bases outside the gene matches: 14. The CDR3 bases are TGTGCCAGCAGCGCTAGAGTAGGCCAGGGAGGGCAAGAGACCCAGTACTTC. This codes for CASSARVGQGGQETQYF.

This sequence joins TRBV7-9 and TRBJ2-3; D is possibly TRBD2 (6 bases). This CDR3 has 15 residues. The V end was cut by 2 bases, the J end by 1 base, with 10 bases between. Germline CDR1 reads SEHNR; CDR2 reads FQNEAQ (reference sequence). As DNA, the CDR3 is TGTGCCAGCAGCTTAACGGGAGTTGGCACAGATACGCAGTATTTT. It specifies CASSLTGVGTDTQYF.

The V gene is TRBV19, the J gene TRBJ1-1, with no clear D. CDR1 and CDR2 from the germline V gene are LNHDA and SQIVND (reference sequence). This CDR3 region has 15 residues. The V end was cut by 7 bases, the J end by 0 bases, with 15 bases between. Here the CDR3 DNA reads TGTGCCAGTACCCCCCCTCGGGAATTGAACACTGAAGCTTTCTTT. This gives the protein CASTPPRELNTEAFF.